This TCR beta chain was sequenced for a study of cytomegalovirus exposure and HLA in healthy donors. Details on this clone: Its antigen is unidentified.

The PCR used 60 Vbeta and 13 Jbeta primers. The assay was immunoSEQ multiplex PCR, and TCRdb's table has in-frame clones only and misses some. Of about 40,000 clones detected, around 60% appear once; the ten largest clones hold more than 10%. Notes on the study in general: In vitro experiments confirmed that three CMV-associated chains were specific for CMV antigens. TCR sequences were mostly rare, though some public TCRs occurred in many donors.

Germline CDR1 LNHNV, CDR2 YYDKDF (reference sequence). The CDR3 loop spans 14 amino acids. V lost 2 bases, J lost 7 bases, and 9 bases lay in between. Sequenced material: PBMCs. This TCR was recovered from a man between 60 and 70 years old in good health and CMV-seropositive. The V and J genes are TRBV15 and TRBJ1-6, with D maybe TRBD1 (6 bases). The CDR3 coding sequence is TGTGCCACCAGCAGAACTACAGGGAATTCACCCCTCCACTTT. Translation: CATSRTTGNSPLHF.